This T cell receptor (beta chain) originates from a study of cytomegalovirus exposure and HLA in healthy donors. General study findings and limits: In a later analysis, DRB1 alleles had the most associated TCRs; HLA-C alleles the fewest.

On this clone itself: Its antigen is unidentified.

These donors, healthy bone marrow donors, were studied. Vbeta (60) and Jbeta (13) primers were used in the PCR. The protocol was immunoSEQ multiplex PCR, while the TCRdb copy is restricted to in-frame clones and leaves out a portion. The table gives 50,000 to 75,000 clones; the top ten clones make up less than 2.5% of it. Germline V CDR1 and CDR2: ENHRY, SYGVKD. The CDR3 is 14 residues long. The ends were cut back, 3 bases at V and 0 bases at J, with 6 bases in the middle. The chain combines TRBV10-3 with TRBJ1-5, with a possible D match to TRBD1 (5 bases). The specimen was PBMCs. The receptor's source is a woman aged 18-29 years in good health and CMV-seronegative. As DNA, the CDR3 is TGTGCCATCAGTGACAGGGTTAGCAATCAGCCCCAGCATTTT. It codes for CAISDRVSNQPQHF.